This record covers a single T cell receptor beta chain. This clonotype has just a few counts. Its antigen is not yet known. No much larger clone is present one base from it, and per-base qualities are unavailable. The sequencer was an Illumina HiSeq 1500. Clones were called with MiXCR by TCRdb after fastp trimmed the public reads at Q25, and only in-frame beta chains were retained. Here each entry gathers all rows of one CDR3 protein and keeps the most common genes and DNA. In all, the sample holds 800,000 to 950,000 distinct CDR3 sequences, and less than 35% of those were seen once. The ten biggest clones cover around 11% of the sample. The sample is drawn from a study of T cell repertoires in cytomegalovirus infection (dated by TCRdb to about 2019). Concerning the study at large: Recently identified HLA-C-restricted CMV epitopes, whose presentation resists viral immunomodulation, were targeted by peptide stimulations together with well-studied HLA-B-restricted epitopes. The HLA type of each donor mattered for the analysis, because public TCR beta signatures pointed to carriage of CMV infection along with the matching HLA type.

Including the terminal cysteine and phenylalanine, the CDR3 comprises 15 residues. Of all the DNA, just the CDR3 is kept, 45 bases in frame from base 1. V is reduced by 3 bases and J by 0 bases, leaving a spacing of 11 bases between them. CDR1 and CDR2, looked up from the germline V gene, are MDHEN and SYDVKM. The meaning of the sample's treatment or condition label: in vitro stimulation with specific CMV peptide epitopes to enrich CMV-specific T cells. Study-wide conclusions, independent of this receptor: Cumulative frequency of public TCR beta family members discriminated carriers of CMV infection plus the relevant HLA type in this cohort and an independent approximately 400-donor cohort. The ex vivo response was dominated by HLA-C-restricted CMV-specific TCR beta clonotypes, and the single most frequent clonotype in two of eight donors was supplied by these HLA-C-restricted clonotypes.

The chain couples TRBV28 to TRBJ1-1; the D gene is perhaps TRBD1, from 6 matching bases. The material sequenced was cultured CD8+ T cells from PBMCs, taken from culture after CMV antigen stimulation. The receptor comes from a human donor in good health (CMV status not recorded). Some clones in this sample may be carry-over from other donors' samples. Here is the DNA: TGTGCCAGCAGTTTCCCACAGGGTATGAACACTGAAGCTTTCTTT. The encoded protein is CASSFPQGMNTEAFF.